These 22 T cell receptor beta chains were sequenced from one sample in a study of blood T cell repertoires in COVID-19. Assay: immunoSEQ multiplex PCR; the TCRdb copy retains only in-frame clones and omits some. Of some 150,000 clones listed, 85% to 90% are singletons. The sample taken for sequencing was peripheral blood. The receptors stem from a human donor in a cohort sampled during active COVID-19.

The V call is TRBV6-1, the J call TRBJ1-4; perhaps TRBD1 as D (6 bases). The CDR3 contains 15 residues. From germline, CDR1 is MNHNS and CDR2 SASEGT. V lost 2 bases and J lost 3, with 10 bases in between. The CDR3 DNA follows: TGTGCCAGCAGTGAATTGGGGGCAGCTAATGAAAAACTGTTTTTT. Encoded protein: CASSELGAANEKLFF.

V usage is TRBV28 and J usage is TRBJ1-4; D is undetermined. Trimming cost V 2 bases and J 10 bases, with 11 bases left between them. The CDR3 is 13 amino acids. Germline V CDR1 and CDR2: MDHEN, SYDVKM. The CDR3 spells CASSLGSPGKLFF. For the CDR3, the DNA is TGTGCCAGCAGTTTAGGGAGCCCGGGAAAACTGTTTTTT.

The genes are TRBV4-2 and TRBJ2-5; D ambiguous. CDR1 and CDR2 from the germline V gene are LGHNA and YNFKEQ. V was pared by 0 bases and J by 2 bases, with 4 bases between. The CDR3 totals 13 residues. DNA for the CDR3: TGTGCCAGCAGCCAAGAACGGCAAGAGACCCAGTACTTC. Its translation is CASSQERQETQYF.

The chain employs TRBV18 and TRBJ1-2, with D perhaps TRBD1 (5 bases). CDR1 and CDR2 from the germline V gene are KGHSH and LQKENI. Trimming removed 5 bases from V and 4 bases from J, with 14 bases in between. This CDR3 region has 14 residues. DNA of the CDR3: TGTGCCAGCTCAATAACGACAGACTTCTATGGCTACACCTTC. This codes for CASSITTDFYGYTF. Using reference TRBV18 and TRBJ1-2 for the parts outside the CDR3, the full variable domain is NAGVMQNPRHLVRRRGQEARLRCSPMKGHSHVYWYRQLPEEGLKFMVYLQKENIIDESGMPKERFSAEFPKEGPSILRIQQVVRGDSAAYFCASSITTDFYGYTFGSGTRLTVV.

The V gene is TRBV7-9, the J gene TRBJ2-3, with TRBD1 matching over 8 bases. The V gene end was trimmed by 5 bases and the J gene end by 2 bases; junction bases not matched to a gene: 3. Per germline, CDR1 SEHNR and CDR2 FQNEAQ (reference sequence). CDR3 size: 14 residues. CDR3 amino acids: CASSRDRTTDTQYF. The DNA of the CDR3 is TGTGCCAGCAGCCGGGACAGGACCACAGATACGCAGTATTTT.

This sequence joins TRBV7-2 and TRBJ2-3; D is uncertain. Germline loops: CDR1 SGHTA, CDR2 FQGNSA. The V gene lost 1 base and the J gene lost 2 bases, with 4 bases spanning the gap. The CDR3 is made up of 13 amino acids. Written as DNA, the CDR3 is TGTGCCAGCAGCTTAGACAACACAGATACGCAGTATTTT. Translation: CASSLDNTDTQYF.

DNA of the CDR3: TGTGCCAGCAGTGAAACTTGGGGGGATGTAGCTTTCTTT. Translating it yields CASSETWGDVAFF. The chain couples TRBV6-1 to TRBJ1-1; D perhaps matches TRBD1 (5 bases). The ends were cut back, 2 bases at V and 10 bases at J, with 14 bases in the middle. Germline values: CDR1 MNHNS, CDR2 SASEGT. This CDR3 spans 13 amino acids.

Concerning this clone: A read error may produce the germline difference seen at one junction end. This CDR3 is CASSLGPGQPQHF. CDR3 nucleotide sequence: TGTGCTAGCAGCTTAGGGCCGGGTCAGCCCCAGCATTTT. The genes are TRBV7-7 and TRBJ1-5; D is uncertain. The CDR3 length is 13 residues. Germline CDR1 and CDR2: SSHAT and FNYEAQ (reference sequence).

The chain recombines TRBV28 with TRBJ1-6, with D possibly TRBD1 on 6 matching bases. CDR1 is MDHEN, CDR2 SYDVKM, per germline. CDR3 length equals 15 residues. V was pared by 5 bases and J by 10 bases, with 18 bases between. The CDR3 protein is CASSPWTEARSPLHF. CDR3 sequence (DNA): TGTGCCAGCAGTCCCTGGACAGAAGCGCGATCACCCCTCCACTTT.

This chain links TRBV5-1 with TRBJ2-1; 16 bases agree with TRBD2. The CDR3 length is 15 residues. Unmatched junction bases numbered 11, after V lost 7 bases and J lost 13 bases. CDR1 and CDR2 (germline): SGHRS, YFSETQ. Here the CDR3 reads CASGAGTSGGALQFF. In nucleotides, the CDR3 is TGCGCCAGCGGGGCCGGGACTAGCGGGGGGGCGCTACAGTTCTTC.

The gene calls are TRBV13 and TRBJ1-2; maybe TRBD1 (5 bases). V was clipped by 6 bases and J by 4 bases, with 15 bases between them. Germline CDR1 is PRHDT and CDR2 is FYEKMQ (reference sequence). This CDR3 has 14 amino acids. Here the CDR3 reads CASSDSGGPYGYTF. CDR3 nucleotide sequence: TGTGCCAGCAGTGACTCGGGGGGTCCCTATGGCTACACCTTC.

The rearrangement joins TRBV5-1 to TRBJ2-4; TRBD2 agrees at 9 bases. This CDR3 comprises 17 residues. V was clipped by 1 base and J by 6 bases; unmatched bases: 11. Germline CDR1 is SGHRS and CDR2 is YFSETQ. The CDR3: CASSLSAGGLGGNIQYF. CDR3 sequence (DNA): TGCGCCAGCAGCTTGAGCGCGGGAGGGCTAGGGGGAAACATTCAGTACTTC.

DNA for the CDR3: TGTGCCAGCAGTGGTGCTAGCGGGAGGGCCTACGAGCAGTACTTC. Translating gives CASSGASGRAYEQYF. V and J are TRBV2 and TRBJ2-7, with TRBD2 matching over 12 bases. The CDR3 is 15 residues long. The V and J ends lost 4 bases and 2 bases, in that order; junction bases with no gene match: 3. Germline V lookup: CDR1 SNHLY, CDR2 FYNNEI.

As regards this clone: This CDR3 is also generated by other DNA sequences in the sample. The genes are TRBV5-1 and TRBJ2-2; weak D call: TRBD1 (5 bases). Looked up from germline, CDR1 is SGHRS and CDR2 is YFSETQ. The CDR3 runs 14 residues. V was trimmed by 3 bases and J by 2 bases, leaving 8 bases between them. This CDR3 reads CASSSGLNTGELFF. The DNA for the CDR3 is TGCGCCAGCAGCTCAGGGCTTAACACCGGGGAGCTGTTTTTT.

The V gene is TRBV18, the J gene TRBJ1-4; no definite D call. Trimming pared 2 bases from V and 3 bases from J, leaving 10 bases between. Germline loops: CDR1 KGHSH, CDR2 LQKENI. The CDR3 extends over 15 amino acids. The CDR3 reads CASSPSPVPNEKLFF. Here the CDR3 DNA reads TGTGCCAGCTCACCAAGCCCGGTTCCTAATGAAAAACTGTTTTTT.

The CDR3 DNA sequence: TGTGCCAGCAGCCTCGGCGGGCCTAGCGGGGGAACCTACGAGCAGTACTTC. This translates into CASSLGGPSGGTYEQYF. The chain links TRBV5-5 to TRBJ2-7; 10 bases map to TRBD2. The CDR3 has 17 residues. Germline values: CDR1 SGHKS, CDR2 YYEKEE (reference sequence). After removal of 4 bases from V and 2 bases from J, the junction contained 12 bases not matched to a gene.

The V and J genes are TRBV2 and TRBJ2-7, with a weak D call TRBD1 (6 bases). V was trimmed by 7 bases and J by 5 bases, leaving 15 bases between them. Germline CDR1 SNHLY, CDR2 FYNNEI. The CDR3 has 13 residues. DNA of the CDR3: TGTGCCAGCACCCCAGGGGCGATCAACGAGCAGTACTTC. Its protein is CASTPGAINEQYF. Full variable domain (outside the CDR3, taken from reference TRBV2 and TRBJ2-7): EPEVTQTPSHQVTQMGQEVILRCVPISNHLYFYWYRQILGQKVEFLVSFYNNEISEKSEIFDDQFSVERPDGSNFTLKIRSTKLEDSAMYFCASTPGAINEQYFGPGTRLTVT.

The gene calls are TRBV24-1 and TRBJ2-5; the match to TRBD2 covers 11 bases. Germline CDR1 reads KGHDR; CDR2 reads SFDVKD. V was clipped by 4 bases and J by 5 bases; unmatched bases: 8. This CDR3 region has 16 residues. In nucleotides, the CDR3 is TGTGCCACCAGTGAATCGATAGCGGGAGGGCCTGAGACCCAGTACTTC. It codes for CATSESIAGGPETQYF.

Turning to this clone: Other DNA sequences in this sample translate to the same CDR3. This rearrangement joins TRBV7-3 to TRBJ2-5; D unresolved. CDR3 length equals 13 residues. Trimming left V 0 bases short and J 5 bases short, with 7 bases between. In germline, CDR1 is SGHTA, CDR2 FQGTGA. The CDR3 nucleotides read TGTGCCAGCAGCTTAACTAGTTTGGAGACCCAGTACTTC. Translating it yields CASSLTSLETQYF.

V usage is TRBV5-1 and J usage is TRBJ2-5, with 10 bases lining up with TRBD2. Trimming cost V 0 bases and J 5 bases; bases outside gene matches: 7. Germline assignment: CDR1 SGHRS and CDR2 YFSETQ. This CDR3 is 16 amino acids long. This CDR3 reads CASSLARTSGRETQYF. The CDR3, as DNA: TGCGCCAGCAGCTTGGCCCGGACTAGCGGAAGGGAGACCCAGTACTTC.

This chain uses TRBV7-9 with TRBJ1-2; D uncertain. Trimming left V 5 bases short and J 4 bases short, with 17 bases between. CDR1 SEHNR and CDR2 FQNEAQ come from the germline V gene (reference sequence). This CDR3 region has 15 residues. The DNA for the CDR3 is TGTGCCAGCAGCCCCGAGTGGGCCGACATCTATGGCTACACCTTC. Amino acids: CASSPEWADIYGYTF.

This clone was seen only a few times. The chain is built from TRBV6-5 and TRBJ1-1, with 9 bases lining up with TRBD1. CDR1 and CDR2 from the germline V gene are MNHEY and SVGAGI. V lost 1 base to trimming and J lost 5 bases; unmatched junction nucleotides: 2. There are 14 residues in the CDR3. The CDR3 DNA sequence: TGTGCCAGCAGTTACTTCGACAGGGGGACTGAAGCTTTCTTT. The encoded protein is CASSYFDRGTEAFF.